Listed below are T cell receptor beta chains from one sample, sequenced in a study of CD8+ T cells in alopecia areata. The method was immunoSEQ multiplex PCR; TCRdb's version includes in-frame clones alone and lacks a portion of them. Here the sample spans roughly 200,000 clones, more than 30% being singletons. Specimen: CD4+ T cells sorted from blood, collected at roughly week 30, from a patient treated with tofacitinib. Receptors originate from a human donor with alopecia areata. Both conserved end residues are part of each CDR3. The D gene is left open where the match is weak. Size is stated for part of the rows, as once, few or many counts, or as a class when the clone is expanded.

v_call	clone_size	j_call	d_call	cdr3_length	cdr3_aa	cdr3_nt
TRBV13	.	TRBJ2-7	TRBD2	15	CASSNSGTPRGEQYF	TGTGCCAGCAGCAATAGCGGGACGCCGAGGGGAGAGCAGTACTTC
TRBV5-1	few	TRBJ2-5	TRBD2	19	CASSPAVFSGGAREETQYF	TGCGCCAGCAGCCCGGCGGTCTTCAGCGGGGGGGCGAGGGAAGAGACCCAGTACTTC
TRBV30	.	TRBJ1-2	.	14	CAWSGQTWAYGYTF	TGTGCCTGGAGTGGACAGACGTGGGCCTATGGCTACACCTTC
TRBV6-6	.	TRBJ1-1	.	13	CASSPSGYTEAFF	TGTGCCAGCAGCCCTTCAGGGTACACTGAAGCTTTCTTT
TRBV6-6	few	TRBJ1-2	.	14	CASSPAGPNYGYTF	TGTGCCAGCAGCCCGGCAGGACCAAACTATGGCTACACCTTC
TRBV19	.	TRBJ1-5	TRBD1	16	CASSFARQGKNQPQHF	TGTGCCAGTAGTTTCGCGAGACAGGGGAAAAATCAGCCCCAGCATTTT
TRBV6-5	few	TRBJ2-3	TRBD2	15	CASRTPERGLDTQYF	TGTGCCAGCAGAACCCCTGAGCGGGGGTTAGATACGCAGTATTTT
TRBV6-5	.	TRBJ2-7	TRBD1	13	CAKFTRQGHEQYF	TGTGCCAAATTCACTAGACAGGGCCACGAGCAGTACTTC
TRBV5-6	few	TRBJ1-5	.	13	CASSSRPAQPQHF	TGTGCCAGCAGCTCCCGGCCGGCCCAGCCCCAGCATTTT
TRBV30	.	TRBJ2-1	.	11	CAWSHLTEQFF	TGTGCCTGGAGTCATTTAACGGAGCAGTTCTTC
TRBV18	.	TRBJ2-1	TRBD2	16	CASSPQPSGGMNEQFF	TGTGCCAGCTCACCACAGCCTAGCGGGGGGATGAATGAGCAGTTCTTC
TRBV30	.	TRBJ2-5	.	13	CAWSRRGAETQYF	TGTGCCTGGAGTAGAAGGGGAGCAGAGACCCAGTACTTC
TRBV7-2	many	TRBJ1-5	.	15	CASSLDWTTNQPQHF	TGTGCCAGCAGCCTAGATTGGACTACCAATCAGCCCCAGCATTTT
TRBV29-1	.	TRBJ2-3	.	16	CSVEGSGGVGTDTQYF	TGCAGCGTTGAAGGGTCGGGCGGGGTAGGCACAGATACGCAGTATTTT
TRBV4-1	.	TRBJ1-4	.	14	CASSLGQFNEKLFF	TGCGCCAGCAGCCTCGGACAGTTTAATGAAAAACTGTTTTTT
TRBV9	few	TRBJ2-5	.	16	CASSVGSPGRTETQYF	TGTGCCAGCAGCGTAGGATCGCCAGGCCGGACGGAGACCCAGTACTTC
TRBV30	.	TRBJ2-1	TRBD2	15	CAWSGGRLADNEQFF	TGTGCCTGGAGTGGCGGCCGGCTAGCGGACAATGAGCAGTTCTTC
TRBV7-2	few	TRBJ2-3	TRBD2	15	CASSLSGGPTDTQYF	TGTGCCAGCAGCTTATCGGGGGGACCCACAGATACGCAGTATTTT
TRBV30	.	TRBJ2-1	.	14	CAWADRSPYNEQFF	TGTGCCTGGGCCGACAGGTCTCCCTACAATGAGCAGTTCTTC
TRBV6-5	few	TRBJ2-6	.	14	CASSYSVTAGVLTF	TGTGCCAGCAGTTACTCGGTGACGGCCGGTGTCCTGACTTTC
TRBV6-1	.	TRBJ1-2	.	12	CASRRTDYGYTF	TGTGCCAGCAGGAGGACAGATTATGGCTACACCTTC
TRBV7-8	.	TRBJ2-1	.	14	CASSLDERPNEQFF	TGTGCCAGCAGCTTAGACGAAAGGCCCAATGAGCAGTTCTTC